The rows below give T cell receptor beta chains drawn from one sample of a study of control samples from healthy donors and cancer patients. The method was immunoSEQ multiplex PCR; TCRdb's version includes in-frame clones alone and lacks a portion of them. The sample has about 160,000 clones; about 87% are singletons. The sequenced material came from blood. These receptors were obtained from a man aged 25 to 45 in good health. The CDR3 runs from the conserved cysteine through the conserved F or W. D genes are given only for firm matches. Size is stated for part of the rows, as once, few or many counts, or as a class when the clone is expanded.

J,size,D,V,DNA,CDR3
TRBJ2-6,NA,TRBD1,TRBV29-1,TGCAGCGGCTGGACAGGGGCTCACTCTGGGGCCAACGTCCTGACTTTC,CSGWTGAHSGANVLTF
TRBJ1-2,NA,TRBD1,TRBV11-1,TGTGCCAGCAGAACAGACAGGGGAGCTAACTATGGCTACACCTTC,CASRTDRGANYGYTF
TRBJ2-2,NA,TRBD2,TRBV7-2,TGTGCCAGCAGCGCTCTAGCGGGCGGGGAGCTGTTTTTT,CASSALAGGELFF
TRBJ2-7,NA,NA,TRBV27,TGTGCCAGCAGTGTGGGAGCAACCTACGAGCAGTACTTC,CASSVGATYEQYF
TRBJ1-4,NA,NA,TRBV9,TGTGCCAGCAGCTCCCGACAGTCGAATGAAAAACTGTTTTTT,CASSSRQSNEKLFF
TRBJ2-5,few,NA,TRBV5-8,TGTGCCAGCAGTCCGCAGTGGGAGACCCAGTACTTC,CASSPQWETQYF
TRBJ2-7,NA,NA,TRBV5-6,TGTGCCAGCAGCTTGGTGCTAGGGCCCTACGAGCAGTACTTC,CASSLVLGPYEQYF
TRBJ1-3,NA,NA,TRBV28,TGTGCCAGCAGTTTCAACTCTGGAAACACCATATATTTT,CASSFNSGNTIYF
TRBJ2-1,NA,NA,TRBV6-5,TGTGCCAGCAGTTACTCGGGACTTCAGCAGCGAGAGCAGTTCTTC,CASSYSGLQQREQFF
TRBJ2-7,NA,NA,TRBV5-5,TGTGCCAGCAGCTTGGCCCTTGACATCGTCTACGAGCAGTACTTC,CASSLALDIVYEQYF
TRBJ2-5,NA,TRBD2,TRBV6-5,TGTGCCAGCAGTCCCTTACTAGCGGGGCAAGAGACCCAGTACTTC,CASSPLLAGQETQYF
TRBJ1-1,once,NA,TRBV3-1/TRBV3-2,TGTGCCAGCAGCCAAGGATTAGGGTGGTCTTTCTTT,CASSQGLGWSFF
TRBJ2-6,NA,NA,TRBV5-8,TGTGCCAGCAGCTTGGGTCAGGAGGGGAAAAGCTCTGGGGCCAACGTCCTGACTTTC,CASSLGQEGKSSGANVLTF
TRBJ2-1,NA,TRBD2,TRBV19,TGTGCCAGTAGTAACCGACTAGCGGGAGTGGCTGAGCAGTTCTTC,CASSNRLAGVAEQFF
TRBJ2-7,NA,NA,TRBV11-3,TGTGCCAGCAGCTTAGGGTTCAACTACGAGCAGTACTTC,CASSLGFNYEQYF
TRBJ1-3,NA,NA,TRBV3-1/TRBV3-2,TGTGCCAGCAGCGGAGGAAACACCATATATTTT,CASSGGNTIYF
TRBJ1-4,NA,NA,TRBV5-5,TGTGCCAGCAGCTTGGCCCCGGACAGCACCCAAGGTGGAACTAATGAAAAACTGTTTTTT,CASSLAPDSTQGGTNEKLFF
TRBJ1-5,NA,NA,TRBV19,TGTGCCAGTAGTATAGAGAGGGGAGCAAGACAGCCCCAGCATTTT,CASSIERGARQPQHF
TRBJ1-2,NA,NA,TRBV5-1,TGCGCCAGCAGGCCAACCGGGACCGCGATGAATGGCTACACCTTC,CASRPTGTAMNGYTF
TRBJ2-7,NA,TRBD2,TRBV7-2,TGTGCCAGCAGCTTCTCGGGGGGGCTGGAGCAGTACTTC,CASSFSGGLEQYF
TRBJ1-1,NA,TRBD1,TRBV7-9,TGTGCCAGCAGACTCGGGACAGCGAACACTGAAGCTTTCTTT,CASRLGTANTEAFF
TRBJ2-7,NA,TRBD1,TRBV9,TGTGCCAGCAGCGTAGAGGGACAGGGGGCGCTTGAGCAGTACTTC,CASSVEGQGALEQYF
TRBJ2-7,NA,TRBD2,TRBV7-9,TGTGCCAGCAGCCTCACGGCTAGCGGGTTCTACGAGCAGTACTTC,CASSLTASGFYEQYF
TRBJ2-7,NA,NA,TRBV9,TGTGCCAGCAGCGTATCTCCATCCTACGAGCAGTACTTC,CASSVSPSYEQYF
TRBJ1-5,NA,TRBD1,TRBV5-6,TGTGCCAGCAGCCCGGGACAGGGCCCTAATCAGCCCCAGCATTTT,CASSPGQGPNQPQHF